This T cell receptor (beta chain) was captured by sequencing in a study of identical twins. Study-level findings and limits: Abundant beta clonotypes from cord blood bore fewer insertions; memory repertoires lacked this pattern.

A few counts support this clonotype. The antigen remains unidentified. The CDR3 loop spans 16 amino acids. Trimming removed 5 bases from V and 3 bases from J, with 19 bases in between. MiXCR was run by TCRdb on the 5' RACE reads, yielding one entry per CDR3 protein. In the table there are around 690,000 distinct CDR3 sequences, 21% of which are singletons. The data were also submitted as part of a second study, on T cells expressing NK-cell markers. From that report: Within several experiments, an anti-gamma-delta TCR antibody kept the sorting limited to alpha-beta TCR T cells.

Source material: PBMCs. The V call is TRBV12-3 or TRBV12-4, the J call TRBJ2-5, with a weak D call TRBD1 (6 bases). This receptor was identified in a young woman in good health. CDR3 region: CASSQILGQSKETQYF. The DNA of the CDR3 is TGTGCCAGCAGTCAAATCCTCGGACAGTCTAAAGAGACCCAGTACTTC.